The rows below give T cell receptor beta chains drawn from one sample of a study of blood T cell repertoires in COVID-19. TCRdb's copy holds only in-frame clones and misses some; the assay was immunoSEQ multiplex PCR. The sample shows more than 300,000 clones, more than 75% of them seen only once. What was sequenced was PBMCs or T cells enriched from blood (not recorded which). The receptors stem from a man aged 40-50 years in a cohort exposed to, infected with or recovered from COVID-19 (not recorded which). Both conserved end residues are part of each CDR3. Fields, in order: V gene, J gene, D gene, clone size, CDR3 protein, CDR3 DNA. D genes are given only for firm matches. The size field is filled for only some rows; it gives once, few, many or a size class.

>TRBV12-5|TRBJ1-6|-|-
CASVFGAGTSSYNSPLHF
TGTGCTAGTGTCTTTGGGGCGGGAACGAGCTCCTATAATTCACCCCTCCACTTT
>TRBV7-7|TRBJ1-3|-|once
CASSPDSGNTIYF
TGTGCCAGCAGCCCAGACTCTGGAAACACCATATATTTT
>TRBV5-6|TRBJ2-1|TRBD2|-
CASSSTSGRLSYNEQFF
TGTGCCAGCAGCTCGACTAGCGGGAGACTTTCCTACAATGAGCAGTTCTTC
>TRBV11-2|TRBJ2-1|-|-
CASSSSRSGGRERGEQFF
TGTGCCAGCAGCTCCTCCCGCTCCGGGGGGCGGGAGAGGGGTGAGCAGTTCTTC
>TRBV3-1/TRBV3-2|TRBJ2-1|TRBD2|-
CASMKVAGGPFGYNEQFF
TGTGCCAGCATGAAGGTAGCGGGAGGGCCGTTCGGGTACAATGAGCAGTTCTTC
>TRBV28|TRBJ1-1|-|-
CASSRTASEAFF
TGTGCCAGCAGTCGGACAGCCTCTGAAGCTTTCTTT
>TRBV18|TRBJ2-5|TRBD1|-
CASSYGTDKETQYF
TGTGCCAGCTCCTACGGGACAGACAAAGAGACCCAGTACTTC
>TRBV18|TRBJ2-5|-|-
CASSPWARARETQYF
TGTGCCAGCTCACCATGGGCCAGGGCAAGGGAGACCCAGTACTTC
>TRBV7-8|TRBJ2-6|TRBD2|-
CASSIHGRGANVLTF
TGTGCCAGCAGCATACACGGGAGGGGGGCCAACGTCCTGACTTTC
>TRBV30|TRBJ2-7|-|-
CAWSVTGYEQYF
TGTGCCTGGAGTGTAACGGGCTACGAGCAGTACTTC
>TRBV28|TRBJ2-7|TRBD2|few
CASVGLAGVEEQYF
TGTGCCAGCGTGGGACTAGCGGGAGTTGAGGAGCAGTACTTC
>TRBV30|TRBJ1-1|-|-
CAWRPGMNTEAFF
TGTGCCTGGAGACCAGGGATGAACACTGAAGCTTTCTTT
>TRBV5-1|TRBJ2-7|-|-
CASSSSGARYEQYF
TGCGCCAGCAGCTCCTCAGGGGCCCGCTACGAGCAGTACTTC
>TRBV6-6|TRBJ2-3|TRBD2|-
CASSYTSGTTQYF
TGTGCCAGCAGTTATACTAGCGGGACTACGCAGTATTTT
>TRBV19|TRBJ2-3|-|-
CASMTTGSNTQYF
TGTGCCAGTATGACGACAGGTTCTAATACGCAGTATTTT
>TRBV9|TRBJ2-1|TRBD2|-
CASSVGGRDSYNEQFF
TGTGCCAGCAGCGTAGGCGGGAGGGACTCCTACAATGAGCAGTTCTTC
>TRBV9|TRBJ1-2|TRBD1|-
CASSAATGRSNYGYTF
TGTGCCAGCAGCGCAGCGACAGGGCGATCTAACTATGGCTACACCTTC
>TRBV18|TRBJ2-6|-|-
CASSREQGSFFGANVLTF
TGTGCCAGCTCACGGGAGCAGGGGTCCTTCTTCGGGGCCAACGTCCTGACTTTC
>TRBV15|TRBJ1-4|TRBD1|-
CATSGGTGRNEKLFF
TGTGCCACCAGCGGGGGGACAGGGCGTAATGAAAAACTGTTTTTT
>TRBV5-1|TRBJ2-3|TRBD1|-
CASSPRGQGNTDTQYF
TGCGCCAGCAGCCCCAGGGGACAGGGGAACACAGATACGCAGTATTTT
>TRBV7-8|TRBJ1-5|-|-
CASSLGSTGLRANQPQHF
TGTGCCAGCAGCTTAGGTTCGACAGGACTTAGGGCGAATCAGCCCCAGCATTTT
>TRBV9|TRBJ2-7|TRBD2|-
CASSSGTSLYEQYF
TGTGCCAGCAGCTCCGGGACTAGCCTTTACGAGCAGTACTTC
>TRBV5-4|TRBJ2-5|TRBD2|-
CASSLAPLAGGGETQYF
TGTGCCAGCAGCTTGGCTCCACTAGCGGGAGGGGGGGAGACCCAGTACTTC
>TRBV5-1|TRBJ1-3|-|few
CASSLDRLDSGNTIYF
TGCGCCAGCAGCTTGGACAGGCTTGACTCTGGAAACACCATATATTTT
>TRBV7-2|TRBJ2-1|TRBD2|few
CASSFVAGGGNEQFF
TGTGCCAGCAGCTTTGTAGCGGGAGGGGGCAATGAGCAGTTCTTC
>TRBV5-1|TRBJ2-7|TRBD1|-
CASSLATGSTYEQYF
TGCGCCAGCAGCTTGGCGACAGGGTCCACCTACGAGCAGTACTTC
>TRBV2|TRBJ2-1|TRBD2|-
CASVGRVGYNEQFF
TGTGCCAGCGTCGGGAGGGTCGGCTACAATGAGCAGTTCTTC
>TRBV7-8|TRBJ2-1|-|once
CASSILSRNNEQFF
TGTGCCAGCAGCATCCTGTCCAGGAACAATGAGCAGTTCTTC
>TRBV19|TRBJ1-5|-|-
CASSIFSQGPKLPQHF
TGTGCCAGTAGTATTTTCTCCCAGGGGCCGAAACTTCCCCAGCATTTT
>TRBV6-5|TRBJ2-5|-|-
CASRQGRETQYF
TGTGCCAGCAGGCAGGGGCGAGAGACCCAGTACTTC
>TRBV2|TRBJ1-2|TRBD1|-
CASRRTGNSNYGYTF
TGTGCCAGCAGACGGACAGGGAATTCAAACTATGGCTACACCTTC
>TRBV28|TRBJ1-1|-|-
CASTPSGRRTEAFF
TGTGCCAGCACCCCGTCGGGAAGAAGGACTGAAGCTTTCTTT